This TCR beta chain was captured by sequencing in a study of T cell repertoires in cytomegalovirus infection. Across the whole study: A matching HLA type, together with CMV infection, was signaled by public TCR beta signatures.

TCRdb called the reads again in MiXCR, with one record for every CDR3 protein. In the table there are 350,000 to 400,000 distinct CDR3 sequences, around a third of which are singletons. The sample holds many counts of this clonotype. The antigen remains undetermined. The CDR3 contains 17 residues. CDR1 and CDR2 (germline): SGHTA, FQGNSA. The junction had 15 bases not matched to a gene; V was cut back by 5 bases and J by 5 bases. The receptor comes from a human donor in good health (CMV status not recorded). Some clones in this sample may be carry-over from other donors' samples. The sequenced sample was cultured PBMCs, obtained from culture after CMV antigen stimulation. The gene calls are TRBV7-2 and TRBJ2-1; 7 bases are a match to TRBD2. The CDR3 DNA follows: TGTGCCAGCAGCACCCAGCCTAGCGGAAGGTTCCACAATGAGCAGTTCTTC. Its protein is CASSTQPSGRFHNEQFF.